This T cell receptor (beta chain) was recorded in a study of blood T cell repertoires in COVID-19. The wider study: The study drew acute and convalescent COVID-19 samples from the United States, Italy and Spain. Sources were T cells, B-cell-depleted T cells, or PBMCs; the material itself was cDNA or gDNA.

Original data processing: Reference gene primer amplification gave nucleated cell count estimates. Repertoires were generated with immunoSEQ multiplex PCR, while TCRdb's copy carries only in-frame clones and drops some. The DNA gave D and trimming, while V, J and clone size come from that table. The table includes about 82,000 clones, around four fifths detected once. CDR3 size: 12 residues. Germline CDR1 and CDR2: SNHLY and FYNNEI. V lost 7 bases to trimming and J lost 1 base, with 7 bases between them. The chain links TRBV2 to TRBJ1-2; the D gene is possibly TRBD1 (5 bases). This receptor was taken from a woman aged 60-70 years with acute or convalescent COVID-19. Sequencing input: peripheral blood. CDR3 region: CASKTDNYGYTF. CDR3 DNA: TGTGCCAGCAAGACAGATAACTATGGCTACACCTTC. Full variable domain (rest looked up from reference TRBV2 and TRBJ1-2): EPEVTQTPSHQVTQMGQEVILRCVPISNHLYFYWYRQILGQKVEFLVSFYNNEISEKSEIFDDQFSVERPDGSNFTLKIRSTKLEDSAMYFCASKTDNYGYTFGSGTRLTVV.